This entry lists 17 T cell receptor beta chains sequenced from one sample in a study of blood T cell repertoires in COVID-19. Libraries were prepared by immunoSEQ multiplex PCR; TCRdb keeps only in-frame clonotypes and omits some of them. Altogether just under 90,000 clones are present, 85% to 95% being singletons, with the ten largest covering over 1.5%. The source material was peripheral blood. Receptors originate from a man aged 55 to 70 with acute or convalescent COVID-19.

This clone was observed once. The chain carries TRBV19 and TRBJ2-1; no reliable D call. V lost 7 bases, J lost 2 bases, and 15 bases lay in between. This CDR3 spans 15 amino acids. The germline V gene encodes CDR1 LNHDA and CDR2 SQIVND (reference sequence). The CDR3 loop reads CASTGSGEAYNEQFF. CDR3 in DNA: TGTGCCAGTACTGGCAGTGGCGAGGCCTACAATGAGCAGTTCTTC.

V usage is TRBV14 and J usage is TRBJ2-7, with TRBD1 identical over 8 bases. V lost 5 bases and J lost 6; bases outside the gene matches: 9. The CDR3 has 14 residues. Germline values: CDR1 SGHDN, CDR2 FVKESK. The CDR3 region is CASSSGTGPPEQYF. CDR3 nucleotides: TGTGCCAGCAGCTCCGGGACAGGCCCCCCCGAGCAGTACTTC.

This chain uses TRBV6-5 with TRBJ1-1, with 7 positions matching TRBD1. V was pared by 5 bases and J by 8 bases, with 2 bases of the junction left unmatched. The CDR3 is made up of 11 amino acids. CDR1 is MNHEY and CDR2 is SVGAGI in the germline V gene. The DNA for the CDR3 is TGTGCCAGCAGTAGGGACAGCGAAGCTTTCTTT. It codes for CASSRDSEAFF.

CDR3 DNA: TGCGCCAGCAGCCAACGACAGGGTACTAACTATGGCTACACCTTC. It yields the protein CASSQRQGTNYGYTF. This rearrangement joins TRBV4-3 to TRBJ1-2; 7 bases align to TRBD1. Trimming at V came to 2 bases and at J to 0 bases, leaving 3 bases not matched to a gene. The CDR3 length is 15 residues. The germline CDR1 and CDR2 sequences are LGHNA and YSLEER.

This chain joins TRBV6-5 and TRBJ1-1, with D uncertain. This CDR3 contains 14 residues. V was clipped by 6 bases and J by 1 base, with 12 bases between them. Germline assignment: CDR1 MNHEY and CDR2 SVGAGI. The CDR3 DNA is TGTGCCAGCAGCAAAGACCGGGGGAACACTGAAGCTTTCTTT. Its translation: CASSKDRGNTEAFF.

This clone has a single count. V is TRBV7-2 and J is TRBJ1-4, with D perhaps TRBD1 (5 bases). Germline V gives CDR1 SGHTA, CDR2 FQGNSA. Trimming left V 2 bases short and J 8 bases short, with 15 bases between. The CDR3 has 15 residues. CDR3 bases: TGTGCCAGCAGCTTATCGGTGGGGGGGGAGGAAAAACTGTTTTTT. Protein product: CASSLSVGGEEKLFF.

The chain combines TRBV24-1 with TRBJ2-5; 8 bases are shared with TRBD1. Germline-derived CDR1 and CDR2 are KGHDR and SFDVKD. The V and J ends lost 4 bases and 4 bases, in that order; junction bases with no gene match: 4. CDR3 length: 14 residues. For the CDR3, the DNA is TGTGCCACCAGTGACCCTGGGACAGGAGAGACCCAGTACTTC. Translation gives CATSDPGTGETQYF.

V and J are TRBV7-2 and TRBJ2-3, with no clear D. The CDR3 has 14 residues. Germline CDR1 and CDR2: SGHTA and FQGNSA. With 4 bases removed from V and 6 bases from J, the gap between germline ends came to 14 bases. Written as DNA, the CDR3 is TGTGCCAGCAGCTCGAAAACTTACGAGGATACGCAGTATTTT. Its protein is CASSSKTYEDTQYF.

This rearrangement joins TRBV19 to TRBJ1-2; TRBD1 agrees at 7 bases. Germline V gene sequence: CDR1 LNHDA, CDR2 SQIVND (reference sequence). After removal of 5 bases from V and 8 bases from J, the junction contained 8 bases not matched to a gene. CDR3 size: 13 residues. The CDR3, as DNA: TGTGCCAGTAGTCTACAGGGGAAGGAAGGCTACACCTTC. As protein: CASSLQGKEGYTF.

This chain connects TRBV5-1 to TRBJ2-4; no clear D gene. CDR3 length equals 14 residues. With 0 bases removed from V and 7 bases from J, the gap between germline ends came to 11 bases. The germline CDR1 and CDR2 sequences are SGHRS and YFSETQ. The CDR3 loop is CASSLAYSLNIQYF. In DNA, the CDR3 is TGCGCCAGCAGCTTGGCGTACAGCTTGAACATTCAGTACTTC.

V usage is TRBV19 and J usage is TRBJ2-2; the match to TRBD1 covers 7 bases. This CDR3 region has 14 residues. The ends lost 8 bases at V and 4 bases at J; junction bases unmatched: 7. Per the germline V gene, CDR1 is LNHDA and CDR2 is SQIVND (reference sequence). CDR3 loop: CASQLPGGTGELFF. CDR3 DNA: TGTGCCAGTCAGCTACCAGGGGGCACCGGGGAGCTGTTTTTT. Together with reference TRBV19 and TRBJ2-2, the CDR3 gives the full variable domain: DGGITQSPKYLFRKEGQNVTLSCEQNLNHDAMYWYRQDPGQGLRLIYYSQIVNDFQKGDIAEGYSVSREKKESFPLTVTSAQKNPTAFYLCASQLPGGTGELFFGEGSRLTVL.

This rearrangement joins TRBV5-4 to TRBJ2-7, with 8 bases matching TRBD2. CDR1 is SGHNT, CDR2 YYREEE, per germline (reference sequence). The CDR3 loop spans 15 amino acids. Unmatched junction bases numbered 5, after V lost 0 bases and J lost 3 bases. In DNA, the CDR3 is TGTGCCAGCAGCTTGGCTCTTGCGGGGGGCTACGAGCAGTACTTC. It codes for CASSLALAGGYEQYF. Based on the CDR3 plus reference TRBV5-4 and TRBJ2-7, the full variable domain is ETGVTQSPTHLIKTRGQQVTLRCSSQSGHNTVSWYQQALGQGPQFIFQYYREEENGRGNFPPRFSGLQFPNYSSELNVNALELDDSALYLCASSLALAGGYEQYFGPGTRLTVT.

The chain combines TRBV12-3 or TRBV12-4 with TRBJ2-5; weak D call: TRBD2 (6 bases). V lost 3 bases to trimming and J lost 13 bases, with 15 bases between them. The length of the CDR3 is 12 residues. The CDR3 DNA reads TGTGCCAGCAGTTTTGTCCGGGACTCTCTGTACTTC. Protein sequence: CASSFVRDSLYF.

This chain uses TRBV6-6 with TRBJ2-5, with 7 nucleotides matching TRBD2. Germline V gene lookup returns CDR1 MNHNY and CDR2 SVGAGI (reference sequence). The CDR3 has 14 amino acids. With V trimmed by 6 bases and J by 7 bases, 11 bases remained unmatched. CDR3 sequence reads: CASRIGGSRGTQYF. The CDR3 DNA reads as TGTGCCAGCAGAATAGGCGGGAGTAGGGGGACCCAGTACTTC.

The gene calls are TRBV5-4 and TRBJ1-2, with a weak D call TRBD1 (6 bases). This CDR3 has 14 amino acids. CDR1 is SGHNT and CDR2 is YYREEE in the germline V gene (reference sequence). Trimming removed 5 bases from V and 3 bases from J, with 14 bases in between. The CDR3 loop reads CASRPLDSHYGYTF. The CDR3 DNA reads TGTGCCAGCAGACCATTGGACAGTCACTATGGCTACACCTTC.

The genes are TRBV9 and TRBJ1-3; 7 positions agree with TRBD1. V dropped 3 bases and J dropped 0; count of bases not matched to a gene: 12. CDR1 is SGDLS, CDR2 YYNGEE, per germline. The CDR3 length is 18 residues. CDR3 sequence: CASSANIFTGASGNTIYF. CDR3 nucleotides: TGTGCCAGCAGCGCCAACATTTTTACAGGGGCCTCTGGAAACACCATATATTTT.

CDR3 protein: CASSVGLSGAGDTQYF. The CDR3 DNA reads TGTGCCAGCAGCGTGGGGCTGTCAGGGGCCGGAGATACGCAGTATTTT. The chain links TRBV9 to TRBJ2-3; D may be TRBD1 (6 bases). This CDR3 has 16 residues. V was cut by 2 bases and J by 5 bases, with 18 bases left in between. Per the germline V gene, CDR1 is SGDLS and CDR2 is YYNGEE.